This entry lists 21 T cell receptor beta chains sequenced from one sample in a study of T cells in Graves' hyperthyroidism and ophthalmopathy. RNA transcripts gave rise to amplified TCR beta CDR3 regions. A set of HTBI primers served as the primers for a first-round RT-PCR of the TCR CDR3. TCRdb passed the multiplex PCR reads through MiXCR, listing each CDR3 protein once. The repertoire holds hundreds of thousands of distinct CDR3 sequences, with around 15% as singletons. Sequenced material: blood. The receptors come from a woman between 50 and 59 years old with Graves' ophthalmopathy.

This clonotype was observed a few times. The V gene is TRBV27, the J gene TRBJ2-1; perhaps TRBD2 as D (5 bases). Germline assignment: CDR1 MNHEY and CDR2 SMNVEV (reference sequence). The CDR3 is 14 residues long. V was shortened by 4 bases and J by 7 bases, with 14 bases between the two germline ends. DNA of the CDR3: TGTGCCAGCAGTTGGGCTAGCCGTAGGAATGAGCAGTTCTTC. This encodes CASSWASRRNEQFF.

This sequence joins TRBV20-1 and TRBJ2-4; weak D call: TRBD2 (6 bases). The CDR3 totals 16 residues. Germline CDR1 DFQATT, CDR2 SNEGSKA (reference sequence). V lost 1 base, J lost 2 bases, and 15 bases lay in between. The chain's CDR3 is CSARVGGEVTKNIQYF. The CDR3 nucleotides read TGCAGTGCTAGAGTGGGGGGAGAGGTTACCAAAAACATTCAGTACTTC.

Only a few counts were recorded for this clonotype. The CDR3 nucleotides read TGTGCCATTTCGCCTAGCAAATCCTACAATGAGCAGTTCTTC. Amino acids: CAISPSKSYNEQFF. The rearrangement uses TRBV10-3 and TRBJ2-1, with D maybe TRBD2 (5 bases). V lost 9 bases to trimming and J lost 1 base, with 13 bases between them. CDR1 is ENHRY and CDR2 is SYGVKD in the germline V gene. This CDR3 region has 14 residues.

This clonotype was found many times. The V call is TRBV7-2, the J call TRBJ2-1, with 11 bases identical to TRBD2. The CDR3 contains 15 residues. V lost 4 bases and J lost 5; bases outside the gene matches: 4. From germline, CDR1 is SGHTA and CDR2 FQGNSA. CDR3 nucleotides: TGTGCCAGCAGCTCCGGACTAGCGGGTAACAATGAGCAGTTCTTC. It yields the protein CASSSGLAGNNEQFF.

The sample holds many counts of this clonotype. The J gene is TRBJ2-7, the V gene TRBV28; no clear D. Trimming took off 0 bases at V and 6 bases at J, with 3 bases between the two ends. From germline, CDR1 is MDHEN and CDR2 SYDVKM. The CDR3 covers 11 residues. The DNA of the CDR3 is TGTGCCAGCAGTTTATGGGTCGAGCAGTACTTC. This translates into CASSLWVEQYF.

This clonotype has only one observation. V is TRBV19 and J is TRBJ2-7, with 8 nucleotides matching TRBD1. The germline V gene encodes CDR1 LNHDA and CDR2 SQIVND (reference sequence). V was pared by 3 bases and J by 2 bases, with 9 bases of the junction left unmatched. The CDR3 has 16 residues. CDR3 amino acids: CASSIRQGQGAYEQYF. CDR3 sequence (DNA): TGTGCCAGTAGTATCCGACAGGGGCAAGGCGCCTACGAGCAGTACTTC.

The sample holds many counts of this clonotype. The chain links TRBV28 to TRBJ2-7, with 8 bases fitting TRBD1. Germline V gives CDR1 MDHEN, CDR2 SYDVKM. V trimming: 3 bases; J trimming: 3 bases; junction bases outside the gene matches: 7. The CDR3 covers 15 residues. CDR3: CASSLGTTGDYEQYF. DNA for the CDR3: TGTGCCAGCAGTTTGGGGACGACAGGGGACTACGAGCAGTACTTC.

This clonotype was counted many times. This chain uses TRBV30 with TRBJ1-2; D is uncertain. V shed 0 bases and J shed 0 bases, with 17 bases lying between them. The CDR3 covers 17 residues. CDR1 and CDR2 from the germline V gene are GTSNPN and SVGIG (reference sequence). CDR3 nucleotides: TGTGCCTGGAGTGTACGAGGCCGGCTAAGGTCTAACTATGGCTACACCTTC. Translating it yields CAWSVRGRLRSNYGYTF.

This clonotype was seen ten or more times. V gene TRBV7-2 combines with J gene TRBJ2-2, with TRBD1 as a possible D gene (6 bases). Deletions cut 5 bases from V and 4 bases from J, with 11 bases between. This CDR3 is 14 amino acids long. Germline loops: CDR1 SGHTA, CDR2 FQGNSA. CDR3 sequence: CASSKDRPTGELFF. As DNA, the CDR3 is TGTGCCAGCAGCAAAGACAGGCCCACCGGGGAGCTGTTTTTT.

This clonotype has a count of ten or more. This sequence joins TRBV7-8 and TRBJ2-7, with a possible D match to TRBD2 (6 bases). Germline CDR1 and CDR2: SGHVS and FQNEAQ. Trimming took off 11 bases at V and 1 base at J, with 24 bases between the two ends. This CDR3 comprises 16 residues. The CDR3 DNA is TGTGCCGTCACCAGTGGGAAGCGCGGGAAGTCCTACGAGCAGTACTTC. Protein sequence: CAVTSGKRGKSYEQYF.

This chain joins TRBV9 and TRBJ2-4, with D unclear. The CDR3 length is 16 residues. Trimming cost V 4 bases and J 0 bases, with 14 bases left between them. Germline CDR1 and CDR2: SGDLS and YYNGEE. DNA for the CDR3: TGTGCCAGCAGCATCACCCCCGGGCTAGCCAAAAACATTCAGTACTTC. Translated, it gives CASSITPGLAKNIQYF.

This clonotype was recorded at least ten times. The chain links TRBV7-6 to TRBJ2-7; 10 bases are shared with TRBD1. The CDR3 totals 15 residues. V was pared by 5 bases and J by 2 bases, with 6 bases of the junction left unmatched. Germline CDR1 reads SGHVS; CDR2 reads FNYEAQ. This CDR3 is CASSAGTGVPYEQYF. CDR3 coding DNA: TGTGCCAGCAGCGCCGGGACAGGGGTCCCCTACGAGCAGTACTTC.

This clonotype was recorded many times. V gene TRBV10-3 combines with J gene TRBJ2-3, with 7 bases identical to TRBD1. The CDR3 runs 14 residues. Germline CDR1 ENHRY, CDR2 SYGVKD. Trimming at V came to 10 bases and at J to 1 base, leaving 8 bases not matched to a gene. The CDR3 here is CATNPDRGTDTQYF. CDR3 DNA: TGTGCCACCAACCCAGACAGGGGCACAGATACGCAGTATTTT.

This clonotype was found many times. The chain recombines TRBV18 with TRBJ2-1; 10 bases line up with TRBD1. The CDR3 consists of 15 residues. Trimming removed 2 bases from V and 3 bases from J; junction bases left unmatched: 1. From germline, CDR1 is KGHSH and CDR2 LQKENI. This chain's CDR3 is CASSPGTGDYNEQFF. CDR3 bases: TGTGCCAGCTCACCAGGGACAGGGGACTACAATGAGCAGTTCTTC.

The chain is built from TRBV18 and TRBJ2-1; D not certain. Germline V lookup: CDR1 KGHSH, CDR2 LQKENI. V was trimmed by 6 bases and J by 9 bases, leaving 15 bases between them. The CDR3 runs to 13 residues. CDR3 DNA sequence: TGTGCCAGCTCCCTTCCATCCACGATTGAGCAGTTCTTC. Translation gives CASSLPSTIEQFF.

This clonotype was recorded many times. J is TRBJ2-7 and V is TRBV12-3 or TRBV12-4; 8 bases align to TRBD1. CDR3 length: 19 residues. After removal of 2 bases from V and 0 bases from J, the junction contained 15 bases not matched to a gene. This CDR3 is CASSLFEDRAGYPSYEQYF. The CDR3 nucleotides are TGTGCCAGCAGTTTATTCGAGGACAGGGCCGGCTACCCCTCCTACGAGCAGTACTTC.

This clonotype was found many times. The genes are TRBV30 and TRBJ1-6; D gene uncertain. Germline lookup yields CDR1 GTSNPN and CDR2 SVGIG (reference sequence). CDR3 size: 14 residues. V was clipped by 1 base and J by 7 bases, with 11 bases between them. This CDR3 reads CAWSEQPLNSPLHF. CDR3 coding DNA: TGTGCCTGGAGTGAACAGCCTTTGAATTCACCCCTCCACTTT.

This clonotype showed up many times. The chain recombines TRBV20-1 with TRBJ2-1, with TRBD2 identical over 7 bases. V was pared by 3 bases and J by 9 bases, with 14 bases of the junction left unmatched. In germline, CDR1 is DFQATT, CDR2 SNEGSKA (reference sequence). The CDR3 length is 15 residues. As DNA, the CDR3 is TGCAGTGCTAGTAAGGGGCCGGAACTAGCGATTGAGCAGTTCTTC. This gives the protein CSASKGPELAIEQFF.

About this clonotype itself: Being one base from a much bigger clone, this may be a read error. The J gene is TRBJ2-3, the V gene TRBV15; the match to TRBD1 covers 11 bases. CDR3 length equals 19 residues. Germline CDR1 LNHNV, CDR2 YYDKDF (reference sequence). CDR3 nucleotide sequence: TGTGCCACCGGCAGAGACCTATCTACGGGACAGGGGGGGAAGGATACGCAGTATTTT. The encoded protein is CATGRDLSTGQGGKDTQYF.

This clonotype has at least ten counts. The genes are TRBV18 and TRBJ2-7; 8 bases are shared with TRBD1. V gave up 0 bases and J gave up 3 bases; unmatched junction bases: 4. Germline assignment: CDR1 KGHSH and CDR2 LQKENI. This CDR3 has 15 amino acids. The DNA of the CDR3 is TGTGCCAGCTCACCACCGCGCGGACAGGGCTACGAGCAGTACTTC. Its translation is CASSPPRGQGYEQYF.

A few counts support this clonotype. The J gene is TRBJ1-2, the V gene TRBV20-1, with D perhaps TRBD1 (6 bases). Trimming removed 0 bases at V and 3 bases at J, with 17 bases between. This CDR3 comprises 16 residues. Looked up from germline, CDR1 is DFQATT and CDR2 is SNEGSKA (reference sequence). CDR3 DNA sequence: TGCAGTGCTAGAGACCGCCTAGGGGGGGTTGACTATGGCTACACCTTC. Its protein product is CSARDRLGGVDYGYTF.